These T cell receptor beta chains were read from a single sample in a study of early T cells in non-severe SARS-CoV-2 infection. TCRdb reanalysed the 5' RACE reads using MiXCR and keeps one entry per CDR3 protein. This sample yields tens of thousands of distinct CDR3 sequences, of which over 5% are seen a single time; roughly 2.5% belongs to the top ten. Material: whole blood. The receptors come from an adult who was a healthcare worker with PCR-confirmed SARS-CoV-2 infection or an uninfected control (not recorded which). Both conserved end residues are part of each CDR3.

>TRBV12-3/TRBV12-4|TRBJ2-2
CASSLKGGTGELFF
>TRBV25-1|TRBJ2-3
CASSDSGTSGPDTQYF
>TRBV14|TRBJ2-1
CASSQGQGGARDEQFF
>TRBV7-3|TRBJ2-7
CASSFGTTPYEQYF
>TRBV7-9|TRBJ1-5
CASSLAGAYNQPQHF
>TRBV27|TRBJ1-5
CASSHRTGRGYSNQPQHF
>TRBV20-1|TRBJ1-1
CSASRTNTEAFF
>TRBV29-1|TRBJ2-5
CSGKGKETQYF
>TRBV2|TRBJ2-1
CASSFPGGRDNEQFF
>TRBV29-1|TRBJ2-2
CSVDSGHPNGGELFF
>TRBV9|TRBJ2-2
CASSGPGELFF
>TRBV5-1|TRBJ2-3
CASSEPPTDTQYF
>TRBV10-3|TRBJ2-1
CAISYDTIGMDNEQFF
>TRBV14|TRBJ1-1
CASSQEYPDRVNTEAFF
>TRBV7-9|TRBJ2-1
CASSSPGAYNEQFF
>TRBV11-2|TRBJ1-6
CASSLAGQQNSPLHF
>TRBV3-1|TRBJ2-2
CASSQGVRTGELFF
>TRBV2|TRBJ2-2
CASQTGGRATGELFF
>TRBV5-1|TRBJ2-6
CASSLVGKGSGANVLTF
>TRBV18|TRBJ2-3
CASSQSSTDTQYF
>TRBV20-1|TRBJ1-6
CSARVPGTGSSPLHF
>TRBV11-2|TRBJ2-7
CASSLGTVYEQYF
>TRBV6-5|TRBJ2-7
CASSLDDRGFEQYF
>TRBV18|TRBJ2-7
CASSLGEHEQYF
>TRBV27|TRBJ2-3
CASSPKAGGWTDTQYF
>TRBV20-1|TRBJ2-1
CSAREGKTVSYNEQFF